This TCR beta chain was documented in a study of blood T cell repertoires in COVID-19. V gave up 3 bases and J gave up 4 bases, with 17 bases separating them. This CDR3 has 15 amino acids. The germline V gene encodes CDR1 SGDLS and CDR2 YYNGEE. Generated by immunoSEQ multiplex PCR, the TCRdb table keeps only in-frame clones and is missing some. In the table there are more than 200,000 clones, approximately 91% of which are singletons. Sequenced material: peripheral blood. The chain joins TRBV9 to TRBJ2-7, with D uncertain. The clonotype originates from a middle-aged man with acute or convalescent COVID-19. The CDR3 protein is CASSAQSSLPYEQYF. DNA for the CDR3: TGTGCCAGCAGCGCCCAAAGCTCCCTACCGTACGAGCAGTACTTC.